The rows below give T cell receptor beta chains drawn from one sample of a study of blood T cell repertoires in COVID-19. TCRdb's copy holds only in-frame clones and misses some; the assay was immunoSEQ multiplex PCR. Altogether under 300,000 clones are present, roughly nine tenths being singletons, with the ten largest covering approximately 2.2%. The sequencing input was peripheral blood. All receptors come from a man over 45 with acute or convalescent COVID-19. CDR3s include the opening cysteine and the closing phenylalanine or tryptophan. A D gene is named only where the DNA matches it firmly. Where a row states a size, it is once, few, many or the class of an expanded clone; other rows omit it.

v_gene	d_gene	abundance	j_gene	CDR3nt	CDR3aa
TRBV3-1/TRBV3-2	TRBD1	many	TRBJ1-1	TGTGCCAGCAGCCAAGGGACAGGGGGCACTGAAGCTTTCTTT	CASSQGTGGTEAFF
TRBV18	NA	NA	TRBJ2-5	TGTGCCAGCTCACCAGTTCAGGGGTATGGGAAAGAGACCCAGTACTTC	CASSPVQGYGKETQYF
TRBV3-1/TRBV3-2	NA	NA	TRBJ2-1	TGTGCCAGCAGCCCCATTACTACCCAATCCTACAATGAGCAGTTCTTC	CASSPITTQSYNEQFF
TRBV6-5	TRBD1	NA	TRBJ1-1	TGTGCCAGCAGTTACGACAGGGGGAACACTGAAGCTTTCTTT	CASSYDRGNTEAFF
TRBV5-1	NA	NA	TRBJ2-7	TGCGCCAGCAGCGGTAGTACCCCTTACGAGCAGTACTTC	CASSGSTPYEQYF
TRBV12-3/TRBV12-4	NA	NA	TRBJ2-1	TGTGCCAGCAGTTCCAGGTTTCGGCAGTTCTTC	CASSSRFRQFF
TRBV2	TRBD1	NA	TRBJ1-1	TGTGCCAGCAGTAAACAGGGGCTCGCTGAAGCTTTCTTT	CASSKQGLAEAFF
TRBV3-1/TRBV3-2	TRBD1	NA	TRBJ2-7	TGTGCCAGCAGCCAAGATCTCAGGGGGAAGCAGTACTTC	CASSQDLRGKQYF
TRBV15	TRBD1	NA	TRBJ2-3	TGTGCCACCAGCAGAGATCCTCAAAATCACAGGGGTAGCACAGATACGCAGTATTTT	CATSRDPQNHRGSTDTQYF
TRBV19	NA	NA	TRBJ2-3	TGTGCCAGTAGTAACGCGGGTCGCACGGGTACGCAGTATTTT	CASSNAGRTGTQYF
TRBV6-4	NA	NA	TRBJ2-2	TGTGCCAGCAGTGGAGATGGGAACACCGGGGAGCTGTTTTTT	CASSGDGNTGELFF
TRBV12-3/TRBV12-4	NA	once	TRBJ1-4	TGTGCCAGCAGTCCCTCGTTGGGGGAGGAACTGTTTTTT	CASSPSLGEELFF
TRBV7-9	TRBD2	few	TRBJ2-1	TGTGCCAGCAGCCCGCGGGGGGGCCGGAACTACAATGAGCAGTTCTTC	CASSPRGGRNYNEQFF
TRBV11-2	TRBD1	NA	TRBJ2-5	TGTGCCAGCAGCTTTACAGGGGTCACGGGCGGTGAGACCCAGTACTTC	CASSFTGVTGGETQYF
TRBV6-5	TRBD2	NA	TRBJ2-7	TGTGCCAGCAGTTACGGTAGCGGGGGTACGGGTGAGCAGTACTTC	CASSYGSGGTGEQYF
TRBV7-9	NA	NA	TRBJ2-1	TGTGCCAGCAGCTTCAACAATGAGCAGTTCTTC	CASSFNNEQFF
TRBV27	TRBD2	NA	TRBJ2-1	TGTGCCAGCAGTTCGCTAGCGGGGGCCCTTTGGGAGCAGTTCTTC	CASSSLAGALWEQFF
TRBV5-6	TRBD1	NA	TRBJ1-1	TGTGCCAGCAGCTACAGGGGGCTGGACACTGAAGCTTTCTTT	CASSYRGLDTEAFF
TRBV29-1	TRBD2	once	TRBJ2-1	TGCCGCGCCGGGGGGACTCGCGGGGGAGAGCAGTTCTTC	CRAGGTRGGEQFF
TRBV9	TRBD2	NA	TRBJ2-3	TGTGCCAGCAGCGTAGAAGGGAGGGGACTAGATCCCCTCACAGATACGCAGTATTTT	CASSVEGRGLDPLTDTQYF
TRBV19	NA	NA	TRBJ1-2	TGTGCCAGTAGCAATATCCGAACAGGGAGTCGCTATGGCTACACCTTC	CASSNIRTGSRYGYTF
TRBV6-6	TRBD1	NA	TRBJ1-6	TGTGCCAGCAGTTACACAGGGGAGAAGTCACCCCTCCACTTT	CASSYTGEKSPLHF
TRBV7-2	TRBD1	NA	TRBJ1-2	TGTGCCAGCAGGGGACAGGGGAACTATGGCTACACCTTC	CASRGQGNYGYTF
TRBV24-1	NA	NA	TRBJ2-2	TGTGCCACCAGTGGCGGGTCGGGGGAGCTGTTTTTT	CATSGGSGELFF
TRBV5-1	TRBD2	NA	TRBJ2-1	TGCGCCAGCAGCTTGGCCCCCGGGGAGGGCTACAATGAGCAGTTCTTC	CASSLAPGEGYNEQFF
TRBV6-6	NA	NA	TRBJ1-2	TGTGCCAGCAGTTACGAGAGGGCCAGGGGCTACACCTTC	CASSYERARGYTF
TRBV2	NA	once	TRBJ2-3	TGTGCCAGCAGGGCAGGGATCCGCACAGATACGCAGTATTTT	CASRAGIRTDTQYF
TRBV4-2	TRBD1	NA	TRBJ1-5	TGTGCCAGCAGCCAAGATAAGGGGGCCCTCCTCCATCAGCCCCAGCATTTT	CASSQDKGALLHQPQHF